This T cell receptor (beta chain) was obtained from a study of monozygotic twins with inflammatory bowel disease. Collection of an approximately 2.5 ml blood sample took place per donor. The CDR3 length is 14 residues. For every TCR library, about 3,400 ng of total RNA was used. Through template switching, UMIs that included a 6-nucleotide sample barcode were added. Two nested PCRs, about 15 and 9 cycles, amplified TCRalpha and TCRbeta cDNA. TCRdb processed the 5' RACE reads again and assigns one entry to each CDR3 protein, with no DNA. Recorded for this sample: 90,000 to 110,000 distinct CDR3 sequences.

The chain has TRBV12-3 or TRBV12-4 and TRBJ1-2; the TCRdb call, TRBD1, lacks DNA for checking. The source material was blood. The sequence was collected from a human donor with ulcerative colitis or Crohn's disease, or a healthy co-twin of an affected twin (not recorded which). The CDR3 loop reads CASTLRGTNYGYTF.